Listed here is a single TCR beta chain. Which antigen it targets is not known. Base qualities were left out, and no much larger clone turns up one base away. The library was built by means of 5' RACE. The reads were generated on an Illumina HiSeq 2000. Template switching added a universal primer binding site, and the final cDNA carried a unique molecular identifier that allowed TCR cDNA molecules to be counted accurately. First-strand cDNA for TCR alpha and beta chains was synthesized from specific primers in the conserved constant-segment region. To control for contamination, every cDNA library was double barcoded, receiving both a SMART-Mk sample barcode and Illumina barcodes. TruSeq adapter sequences, together with Illumina sample barcodes, were added in two successive PCR steps. Sequencing of the TCR alpha and beta cDNA libraries was done on the Illumina HiSeq platform using custom primers. The original methods were these. MiGEC was used to process raw reads and extract unique molecular identifiers, and MiXCR was used to find CDR3 positions. For each individual, recombination models were inferred using an EM algorithm with the repgenHMM and IGoR tools. The tcR package in R was used for shared clonotype analysis, with sharing normalized by the product of cloneset sizes. To study raw recombination free of thymic and clonal selection effects, out-of-frame nonproductive sequences were analyzed. Using fastp trimming at Q25 and MiXCR clonotype assembly, TCRdb reanalyzed the public sequencing data and kept in-frame beta chains. Merged by CDR3 protein, the rows form single entries marked with the most common genes and DNA. In this record, the V and J calls reflect TCRdb's handling and not the investigators' own analysis. The sample has some 790,000 distinct CDR3 sequences on record, about 18% of them singletons. The biggest ten clones account for around 12% of the sample.

Every donor was a healthy Caucasian. The twin cohort comprised three pairs of female monozygotic twins, all aged about 18 to 30 years. RNA for TCR libraries was isolated from peripheral blood mononuclear cells. These data come from a study of identical twins (TCRdb year 2016). With respect to the entire study: The study deep-sequenced TCR alpha and beta repertoires from monozygotic twins, unrelated adults of various ages and cord blood to test whether fetal clonotypes persist. To rule out contamination, replicate twin experiments were performed at different times with different library preparation protocols. General conclusions and limits of the study: In monozygotic twins, out-of-frame TCR alpha sharing was systematically underestimated by recombination models, although the models agreed with sharing between unrelated individuals. Invariant T cells such as MAIT and iNKT could partly confound zero-insertion analyses, although diverse VJ usage argued against such confounding for most clonotypes. Excess twin sharing in beta out-of-frame sequences was weaker because fewer shared sequences lowered the signal-to-noise ratio. Because the same donors could not be followed over many years, the conclusions depended on cross-sectional statistical analysis. Fewer insertions were carried by abundant cord blood beta clonotypes; a weaker similar trend was observed in young adult naive repertoires, while no such trend was observed in memory repertoires. Compared with coincidental sharing between unrelated individuals, an excess of low generation-probability sequences was observed among out-of-frame TCR alpha sequences shared between twins.

Taken from cysteine to phenylalanine, the CDR3 has 12 residues. Only the CDR3 part of the read is kept: 36 bases, read in frame from the first base. CDR1 and CDR2 (DFQATT, SNEGSKA) derive from the germline V gene (reference sequence). Germline trimming: 5 bases from V, 6 bases from J; junction bases outside gene matches: 3. The data were also submitted as part of a second study, on T cells expressing NK-cell markers. As that second paper reports: In sorted CD3+CD56+NKG2C+, CD3+CD56+NKG2C- and CD3+CD56-NKG2C+ T-cell subsets from 8 or 9 donors, TCR beta-chain repertoires were profiled. Among the eight sequenced donors, only one was HCMV-seronegative, while the other seven were HCMV-seropositive. In several experiments an anti-gammadeltaTCR antibody was added to restrict sorting to alphabetaTCR-expressing T cells. In several donors, the dominant CD3+CD56+NKG2C+ clonotypes were among the top 10 CD8+ clonotypes and accounted for roughly 1.0-8% of CD8+ T cells. Those dominant clonotypes were again the most abundant among CD3+CD56-NKG2C+ cells in a few donors, at about 25-65%. Whether the expanded NKG2C-expressing T cell clones were specific for HCMV antigens remained unclear. The eight sequenced donors were randomly selected healthy volunteers, three men and five women. To determine HCMV serostatus, a commercial ELISA kit was used to detect HCMV-specific IgG in serum. For five to seven donors, bulk peripheral blood T-cell repertoires were also sequenced from unsorted PBMC. MIGEC was used to demultiplex reads and group the reads by UMI, and MiTCR was used to assemble and quantify clonotypes. To remove erroneous sequences, TCR cDNA sequences were retained only when supported by two or more reads. The tcR package was used for downstream repertoire analysis, and clonotypes were matched across fractions by CDR3 nucleotide sequence plus V segment. VDJmatch was used to annotate antigen specificity against VDJdb, with one amino acid substitution in CDR3 allowed.

Recombination connected TRBV20-1 to TRBJ2-7; 11 middle bases align to TRBD1. Source material: PBMCs. The clonotype was recovered from a woman aged 18 to 35 in good health. CDR3 loop: CSAGQGATEQYF. Read as DNA, the sequence is TGCAGTGCTGGACAGGGGGCGACCGAGCAGTACTTC.